Listed below are T cell receptor beta chains from one sample, sequenced in a study of control samples from healthy donors and cancer patients. Generated by immunoSEQ multiplex PCR, the TCRdb table keeps only in-frame clones and is missing some. The sample shows 100,000 to 150,000 clones, around 90% of them seen only once. What was sequenced was blood. These receptors were taken from a man between 18 and 29 years old in good health. The conserved cysteine and the conserved F or W are not part of the CDR3 here. Each record gives: CDR3 protein, V gene, J gene.

CDR3aa: ASSSPSGGRAYEQY
v_gene: TRBV6-2/TRBV6-3
j_gene: TRBJ2-7

CDR3aa: ASRGGQFGEGTIY
v_gene: TRBV6-5
j_gene: TRBJ1-3

CDR3aa: ASSRQGVGNQPQH
v_gene: TRBV2
j_gene: TRBJ1-5

CDR3aa: ASRFDGNTEAF
v_gene: TRBV5-1
j_gene: TRBJ1-1

CDR3aa: ASSVDYSQPQH
v_gene: TRBV9
j_gene: TRBJ1-5

CDR3aa: ASSLGGQGLAKNIQY
v_gene: TRBV5-4
j_gene: TRBJ2-4

CDR3aa: SVVGPREGYT
v_gene: TRBV29-1
j_gene: TRBJ1-2

CDR3aa: ASIQRGGHREQY
v_gene: TRBV27
j_gene: TRBJ2-7

CDR3aa: ASSQRGRHYGYT
v_gene: TRBV14
j_gene: TRBJ1-2

CDR3aa: AWSPFGTANTGELF
v_gene: TRBV30
j_gene: TRBJ2-2

CDR3aa: ATSDLQVRDNEQF
v_gene: TRBV24-1
j_gene: TRBJ2-1

CDR3aa: ASSPGTGGIADTQY
v_gene: TRBV18
j_gene: TRBJ2-3

CDR3aa: ASMDRHNEKLF
v_gene: TRBV6-6
j_gene: TRBJ1-4

CDR3aa: ASSVVGGWSYNEQF
v_gene: TRBV9
j_gene: TRBJ2-1

CDR3aa: SASRETYEQY
v_gene: TRBV20-1
j_gene: TRBJ2-7

CDR3aa: ASSDLAGYNTDTQY
v_gene: TRBV6-4
j_gene: TRBJ2-3

CDR3aa: ARLGGNQNTEAF
v_gene: TRBV5-3
j_gene: TRBJ1-1

CDR3aa: ASSNSGQDYGYT
v_gene: TRBV27
j_gene: TRBJ1-2

CDR3aa: ASTDRVNTEAF
v_gene: TRBV2
j_gene: TRBJ1-1

CDR3aa: ASSRGENTEAF
v_gene: TRBV6-5
j_gene: TRBJ1-1

CDR3aa: ASSEVNEKLF
v_gene: TRBV2
j_gene: TRBJ1-4

CDR3aa: ASRGQGLLKLF
v_gene: TRBV7-9
j_gene: TRBJ1-4

CDR3aa: ASSLAEGKSNQPQH
v_gene: TRBV7-9
j_gene: TRBJ1-5

CDR3aa: ASSKTGTGGVGELF
v_gene: TRBV9
j_gene: TRBJ2-2

CDR3aa: ASSGEDPYSNQPQH
v_gene: TRBV25-1
j_gene: TRBJ1-5

CDR3aa: ASSPLGIPGQYGYT
v_gene: TRBV18
j_gene: TRBJ1-2

CDR3aa: ASSVLAGIYEQY
v_gene: TRBV7-6
j_gene: TRBJ2-7

CDR3aa: ASKVAASGGYT
v_gene: TRBV27
j_gene: TRBJ1-2

CDR3aa: ASSPIRASGGYNEQF
v_gene: TRBV7-6
j_gene: TRBJ2-1

CDR3aa: ASSDKAGSYSPLH
v_gene: TRBV6-6
j_gene: TRBJ1-6

CDR3aa: ASSLDLDSSYEQY
v_gene: TRBV5-4
j_gene: TRBJ2-7

CDR3aa: ASRLVYPPLH
v_gene: TRBV2
j_gene: TRBJ1-6

CDR3aa: ASSASPQDYGYT
v_gene: TRBV9
j_gene: TRBJ1-2

CDR3aa: ASSPSGLAGGLDTQY
v_gene: TRBV27
j_gene: TRBJ2-3

CDR3aa: ASSLGAYEQY
v_gene: TRBV5-4
j_gene: TRBJ2-7

CDR3aa: ASRHRTSSTDTQY
v_gene: TRBV2
j_gene: TRBJ2-3

CDR3aa: ASSRGGRGAQETQY
v_gene: TRBV4-1
j_gene: TRBJ2-5

CDR3aa: SVPGLVARETQY
v_gene: TRBV29-1
j_gene: TRBJ2-5

CDR3aa: ASRGRFNEQF
v_gene: TRBV2
j_gene: TRBJ2-1

CDR3aa: ASKRGYEQY
v_gene: TRBV2
j_gene: TRBJ2-7

CDR3aa: ASSPTGGHGYT
v_gene: TRBV4-1
j_gene: TRBJ1-2

CDR3aa: ASRVGAINSYEQY
v_gene: TRBV5-1
j_gene: TRBJ2-7

CDR3aa: ASSKPPRDRVSYNSPLH
v_gene: TRBV21-1
j_gene: TRBJ1-6

CDR3aa: ASKGLGEMAQY
v_gene: TRBV3-1/TRBV3-2
j_gene: TRBJ2-5

CDR3aa: ASSLIAGAETQY
v_gene: TRBV7-6
j_gene: TRBJ2-5

CDR3aa: ASSQPPVGGDNEKLF
v_gene: TRBV4-2
j_gene: TRBJ1-4

CDR3aa: ASSYSKYGRTGYT
v_gene: TRBV6-5
j_gene: TRBJ1-2

CDR3aa: ASSLARGGGSPLH
v_gene: TRBV7-9
j_gene: TRBJ1-6

CDR3aa: ASTLRRGEYEQY
v_gene: TRBV7-8
j_gene: TRBJ2-7

CDR3aa: ASSQLFGYT
v_gene: TRBV19
j_gene: TRBJ1-2

CDR3aa: AWSVTRARPDGYT
v_gene: TRBV30
j_gene: TRBJ1-2